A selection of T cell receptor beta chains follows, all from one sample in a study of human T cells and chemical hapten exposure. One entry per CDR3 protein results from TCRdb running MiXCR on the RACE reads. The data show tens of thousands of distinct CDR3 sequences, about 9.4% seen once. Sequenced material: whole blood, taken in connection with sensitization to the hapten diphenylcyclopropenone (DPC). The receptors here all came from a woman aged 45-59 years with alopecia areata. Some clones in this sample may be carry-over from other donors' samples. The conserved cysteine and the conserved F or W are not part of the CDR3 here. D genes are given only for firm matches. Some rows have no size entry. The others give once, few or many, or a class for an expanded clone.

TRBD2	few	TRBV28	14	ASSPVPAGVTDTQY
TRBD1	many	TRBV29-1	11	SVRDSNDNEQF
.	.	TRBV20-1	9	SAPLPDTQY
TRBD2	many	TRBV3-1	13	ASSPPGGPADTQY
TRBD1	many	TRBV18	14	ASSPMLTGANTEAF
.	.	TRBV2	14	ASSEGRGSSYNEQF
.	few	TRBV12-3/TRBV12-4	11	ASRSGANQPQH
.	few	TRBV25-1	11	ASSDGRGDTQY
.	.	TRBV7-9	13	ASSLEGVRDNEQF
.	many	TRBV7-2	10	ASSLEPDTQY
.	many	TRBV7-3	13	ASSREAGAGAEAF
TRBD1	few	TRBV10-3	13	AISQGARVTETQY
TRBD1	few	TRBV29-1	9	SVRTGAGYT
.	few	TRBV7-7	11	ASSTSRGTEAF
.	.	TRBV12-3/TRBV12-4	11	ASSPQENYGYT
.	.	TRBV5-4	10	ASSLPSDRQY
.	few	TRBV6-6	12	ASSYLGLNTEAF
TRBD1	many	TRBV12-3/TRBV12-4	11	ASSLRQGYEQY
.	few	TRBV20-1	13	SAREAGRPQETQY
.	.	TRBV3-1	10	ASSAMSGPQH
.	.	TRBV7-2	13	ASSSGMGRWAEQY
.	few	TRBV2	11	ASMARGTDTQY
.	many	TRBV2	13	ASSEARGARTEAF
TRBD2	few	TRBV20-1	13	SARDNRGSRREQY